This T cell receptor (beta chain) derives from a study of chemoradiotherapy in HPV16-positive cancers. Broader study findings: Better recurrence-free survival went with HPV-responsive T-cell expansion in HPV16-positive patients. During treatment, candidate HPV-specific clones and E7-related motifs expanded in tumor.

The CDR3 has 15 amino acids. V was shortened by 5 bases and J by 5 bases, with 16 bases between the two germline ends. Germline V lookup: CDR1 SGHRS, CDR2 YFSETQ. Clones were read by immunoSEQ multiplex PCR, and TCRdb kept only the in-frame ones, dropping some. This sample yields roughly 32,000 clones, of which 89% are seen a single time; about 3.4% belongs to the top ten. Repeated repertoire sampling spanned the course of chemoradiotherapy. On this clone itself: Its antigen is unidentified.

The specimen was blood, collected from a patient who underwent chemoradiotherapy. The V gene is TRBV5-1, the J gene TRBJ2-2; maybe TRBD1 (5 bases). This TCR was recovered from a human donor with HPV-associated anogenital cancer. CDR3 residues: CASRFNGAETGELFF. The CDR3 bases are TGCGCCAGCAGATTTAATGGGGCGGAGACCGGGGAGCTGTTTTTT.